A single sample gave rise to the 10 T cell receptor beta chains below, sequenced in a study of T-cell reconstitution after alpha-beta-depleted transplantation in children. Preparing the TCRbeta library involved the use of unique molecular identifiers. TCRdb analysed the PCR reads with MiXCR anew, one entry per CDR3 protein. The sample shows 150,000 to 250,000 distinct CDR3 sequences, about 6% of them seen only once. The sequencing used PBMCs, collected before TCRalphabeta/CD19-depleted stem cell transplant. The origin of the receptors is a girl under three years old with combined immunodeficiency, due to receive a stem cell transplant.

Ten or more counts support this clonotype. J is TRBJ2-7 and V is TRBV12-5, with 7 bases that match TRBD1. The V gene end was trimmed by 1 base and the J gene end by 3 bases; junction bases not matched to a gene: 3. This CDR3 contains 14 residues. Per the germline V gene, CDR1 is LGHNT and CDR2 is FRNRAP. CDR3 protein: CASGLGRGNYEQYF. CDR3 bases: TGTGCTAGTGGTTTGGGCAGGGGGAACTACGAGCAGTACTTC.

Many counts were recorded for this clonotype. V gene TRBV21-1 combines with J gene TRBJ2-7. TRBV21-1 is termed a pseudogene. CDR3 size: 15 residues. CDR3: CASSNTTSTSYEQYF. The CDR3, as DNA: TGTGCCAGCAGCAATACTACTAGCACCTCCTACGAGCAGTACTTC.

The chain combines TRBV5-1 with TRBJ2-2; tentative D call: TRBD2 (7 bases). V was shortened by 5 bases and J by 2 bases, with 13 bases between the two germline ends. Germline V gene data show CDR1 as SGHRS and CDR2 as YFSETQ. The CDR3 has 15 residues. CDR3 in amino acids: CASSKTGGNTGELFF. Here the CDR3 DNA reads TGCGCCAGCAGTAAAACGGGGGGCAACACCGGGGAGCTGTTTTTT.

J is TRBJ2-1 and V is TRBV11-1; TRBD2 matches at 13 bases. The length of the CDR3 is 20 residues. CDR1 and CDR2 (germline): SGHAT, FQDESV (reference sequence). V was pared by 4 bases and J by 5 bases, with 17 bases of the junction left unmatched. In DNA form, the CDR3 reads TGTGCCAGCAGCTCGTCGAGTACACTTACCGGGACTAGCGGGAACAATGAGCAGTTCTTC. Protein: CASSSSSTLTGTSGNNEQFF.

The chain employs TRBV3-1 and TRBJ2-7; D may be TRBD1 (7 bases). The V end was cut by 0 bases, the J end by 4 bases, with 13 bases between. Germline CDR1 LGHDT, CDR2 YNNKEL (reference sequence). The CDR3 totals 15 residues. The CDR3 spells CASSQERAGGYEQYF. The CDR3 bases are TGTGCCAGCAGCCAAGAAAGGGCAGGGGGGTACGAGCAGTACTTC.

This clonotype has a count of ten or more. The chain uses TRBV12-3 or TRBV12-4 and TRBJ2-7; perhaps TRBD1 as D (6 bases). The V gene lost 1 base and the J gene lost 4 bases, with 11 bases spanning the gap. CDR3 length equals 14 residues. In nucleotides, the CDR3 is TGTGCCAGCAGTTTAGGGTCAGGGGATTACGAGCAGTACTTC. This encodes CASSLGSGDYEQYF.

The table lists this clonotype with many counts. The genes are TRBV5-1 and TRBJ2-1; D possibly corresponds to TRBD2 (5 bases). CDR1 and CDR2 from the germline V gene are SGHRS and YFSETQ. The CDR3 sequence is 13 residues long. Trimming pared 0 bases from V and 7 bases from J, leaving 8 bases between. CDR3 sequence (DNA): TGCGCCAGCAGCTTGGGAGGGAAAAATGAGCAGTTCTTC. Protein sequence: CASSLGGKNEQFF. The full variable domain, rest sourced from reference TRBV5-1 and TRBJ2-1, is KAGVTQTPRYLIKTRGQQVTLSCSPISGHRSVSWYQQTPGQGLQFLFEYFSETQRNKGNFPGRFSGRQFSNSRSEMNVSTLELGDSALYLCASSLGGKNEQFFGPGTRLTVL.

There are a few counts of this clonotype. The V and J genes are TRBV2 and TRBJ2-1; D gene uncertain. V dropped 7 bases and J dropped 8 bases, with 15 bases sitting between them. The CDR3 consists of 13 residues. CDR1 and CDR2 (germline): SNHLY, FYNNEI. This CDR3 is CASTELSFDEQFF. The CDR3 DNA reads TGTGCCAGCACTGAGCTGAGTTTTGATGAGCAGTTCTTC.

Ten or more counts support this clonotype. The chain employs TRBV5-4 and TRBJ2-1; no clear D. CDR1 and CDR2 from the germline V gene are SGHNT and YYREEE (reference sequence). The CDR3 is 14 residues long. The V end was cut by 1 base, the J end by 8 bases, with 13 bases between. Written as DNA, the CDR3 is TGTGCCAGCAGCTTGACGGGTCCCGGAGATGAGCAGTTCTTC. Its protein product is CASSLTGPGDEQFF. Full variable domain (outside the CDR3, taken from reference TRBV5-4 and TRBJ2-1): ETGVTQSPTHLIKTRGQQVTLRCSSQSGHNTVSWYQQALGQGPQFIFQYYREEENGRGNFPPRFSGLQFPNYSSELNVNALELDDSALYLCASSLTGPGDEQFFGPGTRLTVL.

Many counts were recorded for this clonotype. This rearrangement joins TRBV12-3 or TRBV12-4 to TRBJ1-1; weak D call: TRBD1 (5 bases). There are 15 residues in the CDR3. Deletions cut 3 bases from V and 6 bases from J, with 17 bases between. The CDR3 region has the DNA TGTGCCAGCAGTTTTGGGCTAAATGGGGCTGCTGAAGCTTTCTTT. Protein: CASSFGLNGAAEAFF.